This is a list of T cell receptor beta chains from one sample in a study of cytomegalovirus exposure and HLA in healthy donors. The data were produced by immunoSEQ multiplex PCR, yet TCRdb's version contains in-frame clones alone and is incomplete. The sample holds about 150,000 clones, around 84% seen once. Sequenced material: PBMCs. These receptors were obtained from a human donor in good health. CDR3s include the opening cysteine and the closing phenylalanine or tryptophan. The order of the fields is V gene, clone size, D gene, J gene, CDR3 protein, CDR3 DNA. The D gene is left open where the match is weak. Expanded clones get a size class; other rows say once, few or many, or leave the size out.

TRBV9	.	.	TRBJ2-2	CASSPGGAGELFF	TGTGCCAGCAGCCCCGGGGGAGCCGGGGAGCTGTTTTTT
TRBV6-4	.	TRBD2	TRBJ2-1	CASSDTGLAVTNEQFF	TGTGCCAGCAGTGACACTGGACTAGCGGTCACCAATGAGCAGTTCTTC
TRBV9	.	TRBD1	TRBJ2-7	CASSMGQGAYEQYF	TGTGCCAGCAGCATGGGACAGGGGGCCTACGAGCAGTACTTC
TRBV7-9	.	.	TRBJ1-2	CASSSGLNYGYTF	TGTGCCAGCAGCTCGGGACTAAACTATGGCTACACCTTC
TRBV28	.	TRBD2	TRBJ2-2	CASSLWGGDAGELFF	TGTGCCAGCAGTCTCTGGGGGGGTGATGCCGGGGAGCTGTTTTTT
TRBV6-1	.	.	TRBJ2-5	CASSGSPLFIPYF	TGTGCCAGCAGTGGCTCTCCACTCTTTATCCCGTACTTC
TRBV6-1	once	.	TRBJ1-1	CASLLVDKLNTEAFF	TGTGCCAGCCTTCTCGTGGACAAATTAAACACTGAAGCTTTCTTT
TRBV7-2	.	TRBD1	TRBJ1-4	CASSRTGGGEKLFF	TGTGCCAGCAGCCGAACAGGGGGCGGTGAAAAACTGTTTTTT
TRBV7-8	.	.	TRBJ2-2	CASSVSGLAGELFF	TGTGCCAGCAGCGTATCAGGGTTAGCCGGGGAGCTGTTTTTT
TRBV2	.	TRBD1	TRBJ2-2	CASRDREVTGELFF	TGTGCCAGCAGGGACAGGGAGGTGACCGGGGAGCTGTTTTTT
TRBV12-5	few	TRBD1	TRBJ1-1	CASVDREKDTEAFF	TGTGCTAGTGTCGACAGGGAGAAGGACACTGAAGCTTTCTTT